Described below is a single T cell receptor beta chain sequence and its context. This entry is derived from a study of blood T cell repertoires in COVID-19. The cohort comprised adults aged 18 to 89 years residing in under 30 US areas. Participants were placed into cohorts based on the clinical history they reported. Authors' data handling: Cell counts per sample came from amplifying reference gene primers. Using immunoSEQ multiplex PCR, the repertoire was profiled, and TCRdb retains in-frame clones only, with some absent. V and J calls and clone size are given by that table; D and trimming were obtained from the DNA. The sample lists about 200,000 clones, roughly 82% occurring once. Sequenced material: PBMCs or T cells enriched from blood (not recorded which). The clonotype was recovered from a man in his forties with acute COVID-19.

The DNA for the CDR3 is TGTGCCAGCAAGGCGGGTATTGGCAATGAGCAGTTCTTC. Amino acid sequence: CASKAGIGNEQFF. This chain joins TRBV7-9 and TRBJ2-1, with D possibly TRBD2 on 5 matching bases. V lost 7 bases to trimming and J lost 6 bases, with 13 bases between them. The germline gives CDR1 SEHNR, CDR2 FQNEAQ (reference sequence). This CDR3 region has 13 residues.